This TCR beta chain was sequenced for a study of shared clonotypes between healthy human individuals. Study-wide points: Memory subsets generally showed smaller estimated richness than naive subsets did. Depth of sequencing was expected to influence donor clonotype sharing.

A note on this clone: Its cognate antigen is unknown.

Data came from immunoSEQ multiplex PCR; TCRdb stores just in-frame clones and leaves some out. Among 98,000 or so clones listed, about 63% were seen once. Sample: memory CD8+ T cells sorted from blood. The subset here: CD45RO+ cells pooled with CCR7-negative TemRA cells. This receptor was obtained from a woman aged 25 to 39 in good health.

The DNA of the CDR3 is TGTGCCAGCTCACCACCGAGCGGGTTGCGGGAGACCCAGTACTTC. Encoded protein: CASSPPSGLRETQYF. The chain employs TRBV18 and TRBJ2-5; the D gene is possibly TRBD2 (6 bases). This CDR3 comprises 15 residues. The V gene's germline CDR1 is KGHSH and CDR2 LQKENI. The V end lost 0 bases, the J end lost 5 bases, and 13 bases lay between the germline ends.